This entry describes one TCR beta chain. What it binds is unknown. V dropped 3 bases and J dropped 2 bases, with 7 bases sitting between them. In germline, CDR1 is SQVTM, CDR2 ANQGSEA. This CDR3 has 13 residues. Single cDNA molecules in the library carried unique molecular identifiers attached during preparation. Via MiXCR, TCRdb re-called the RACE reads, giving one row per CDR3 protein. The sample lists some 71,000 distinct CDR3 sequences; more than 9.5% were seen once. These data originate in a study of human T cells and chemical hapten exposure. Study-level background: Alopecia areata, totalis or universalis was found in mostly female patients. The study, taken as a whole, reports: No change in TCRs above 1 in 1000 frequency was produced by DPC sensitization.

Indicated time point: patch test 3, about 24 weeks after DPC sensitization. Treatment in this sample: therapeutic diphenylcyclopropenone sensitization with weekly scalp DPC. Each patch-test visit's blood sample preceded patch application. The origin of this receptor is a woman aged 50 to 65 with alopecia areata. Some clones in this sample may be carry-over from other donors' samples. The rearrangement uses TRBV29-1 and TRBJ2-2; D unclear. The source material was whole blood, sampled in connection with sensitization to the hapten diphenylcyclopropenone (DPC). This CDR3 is CSVDGGNTGELFF. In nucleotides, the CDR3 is TGCAGCGTTGACGGCGGAAACACCGGGGAGCTGTTTTTT.